These 30 T cell receptor beta chains came from one sample sequenced in a study of blood T cell repertoires in COVID-19. TCRdb's table, derived via immunoSEQ multiplex PCR, lists solely in-frame clones and lacks some. The table lists some 270,000 clones, 80% to 90% of them singletons. The sequenced sample was PBMCs or T cells enriched from blood (not recorded which). Receptors were obtained from a woman in her thirties with acute COVID-19.

This clone was detected only once. The rearrangement joins TRBV3-1 (or the pseudogene TRBV3-2) to TRBJ1-3, with 7 bases identical to TRBD1. This CDR3 spans 17 amino acids. Trimming at V came to 4 bases and at J to 0 bases, leaving 9 bases not matched to a gene. The germline V gene encodes CDR1 LGHDT and CDR2 YNNKEL (reference sequence). The CDR3 DNA reads TGTGCCAGCAGCCCCTTAGGCGACAGGGACTCTGGAAACACCATATATTTT. Amino acids: CASSPLGDRDSGNTIYF.

This chain links TRBV5-6 with TRBJ1-2; D is undetermined. The ends were cut back, 4 bases at V and 1 base at J, with 11 bases in the middle. The CDR3 covers 14 residues. The V gene's germline CDR1 is SGHDT and CDR2 YYEEEE. The CDR3, as DNA: TGTGCCAGCAGCCCGGACGGGATTAACTATGGCTACACCTTC. It is translated as CASSPDGINYGYTF. The variable domain in full, completed from reference TRBV5-6 and TRBJ1-2, reads DAGVTQSPTHLIKTRGQQVTLRCSPKSGHDTVSWYQQALGQGPQFIFQYYEEEERQRGNFPDRFSGHQFPNYSSELNVNALLLGDSALYLCASSPDGINYGYTFGSGTRLTVV.

The chain has TRBV5-1 and TRBJ1-2; D is unresolved. Germline V gene data show CDR1 as SGHRS and CDR2 as YFSETQ. The V gene lost 4 bases and the J gene lost 5 bases, with 15 bases spanning the gap. The CDR3 sequence is 14 residues long. As DNA, the CDR3 is TGCGCCAGCAGCCCCGGGGTGGTGGGGTATGGCTACACCTTC. Amino acid sequence: CASSPGVVGYGYTF. Combining the CDR3 with reference TRBV5-1 and TRBJ1-2 gives the whole variable domain KAGVTQTPRYLIKTRGQQVTLSCSPISGHRSVSWYQQTPGQGLQFLFEYFSETQRNKGNFPGRFSGRQFSNSRSEMNVSTLELGDSALYLCASSPGVVGYGYTFGSGTRLTVV.

This chain uses TRBV28 with TRBJ1-6; a weak D match, TRBD1 (6 bases). CDR1 is MDHEN and CDR2 is SYDVKM in the germline V gene. Trimming cost V 5 bases and J 0 bases, with 14 bases left between them. The CDR3 has 17 amino acids. The CDR3 DNA reads as TGTGCCAGCAGTATCGGGGGGCCTAGCTCCTATAATTCACCCCTCCACTTT. It encodes CASSIGGPSSYNSPLHF.

The chain uses TRBV29-1 and TRBJ1-3; 10 positions agree with TRBD1. Germline CDR1 and CDR2: SQVTM and ANQGSEA. This CDR3 is built from 16 residues. With V trimmed by 3 bases and J by 2 bases, 7 bases remained unmatched. CDR3 coding DNA: TGCAGCGTTGAGAAAGGGGACAGGGGACCTGGAAACACCATATATTTT. It encodes CSVEKGDRGPGNTIYF.

This clone was seen a few times. This sequence joins TRBV11-2 and TRBJ2-7; D possibly corresponds to TRBD2 (5 bases). Germline V gene lookup returns CDR1 SGHAT and CDR2 FQNNGV. Deletions cut 1 base from V and 4 bases from J, with 11 bases between. This CDR3 has 14 amino acids. The DNA for the CDR3 is TGTGCCAGCAGCTTAGGGGCGGGCAGGTACGAGCAGTACTTC. It is translated as CASSLGAGRYEQYF.

The V call is TRBV27, the J call TRBJ2-1, with 13 nucleotides matching TRBD2. Germline loops: CDR1 MNHEY, CDR2 SMNVEV (reference sequence). The junction had 0 bases not matched to a gene; V was cut back by 8 bases and J by 5 bases. The length of the CDR3 is 13 residues. In DNA, the CDR3 is TGTGCCAGCGGGACTAGCGGGGACAATGAGCAGTTCTTC. Amino acid sequence: CASGTSGDNEQFF.

J is TRBJ2-5 and V is TRBV18, with unresolved D. V was pared by 3 bases and J by 1 base, with 9 bases between. The germline CDR1 and CDR2 sequences are KGHSH and LQKENI. This CDR3 is 14 amino acids long. Here the CDR3 DNA reads TGTGCCAGCTCACCCGTCACAGTCCAAGAGACCCAGTACTTC. It specifies CASSPVTVQETQYF.

The chain is built from TRBV11-2 and TRBJ2-2, with D hard to call. This CDR3 has 13 residues. Per germline, CDR1 SGHAT and CDR2 FQNNGV. The V and J ends lost 4 bases and 0 bases respectively, with 3 bases between them. As DNA, the CDR3 is TGTGCCAGCAGCTCCACGAACACCGGGGAGCTGTTTTTT. It translates to CASSSTNTGELFF.

The genes are TRBV27 and TRBJ2-1, with 7 positions matching TRBD2. The V gene end was trimmed by 8 bases and the J gene end by 2 bases; junction bases not matched to a gene: 9. The CDR3 runs to 15 residues. Germline CDR1 is MNHEY and CDR2 is SMNVEV (reference sequence). CDR3 nucleotides: TGTGCCAGCGGTCGAAGCGGGGTCACCTACAATGAGCAGTTCTTC. It codes for CASGRSGVTYNEQFF.

The chain recombines TRBV7-8 with TRBJ1-5; 8 bases are shared with TRBD1. The CDR3 is 17 residues long. The V gene's germline CDR1 is SGHVS and CDR2 FQNEAQ. V lost 1 base to trimming and J lost 1 base; unmatched junction nucleotides: 6. CDR3 in DNA: TGTGCCAGCAGCTTAGATGGCAGGGGGCTAAGCAATCAGCCCCAGCATTTT. It yields the protein CASSLDGRGLSNQPQHF. The complete variable domain, with remaining parts taken from reference TRBV7-8 and TRBJ1-5, reads GAGVSQSPRYKVAKRGQDVALRCDPISGHVSLFWYQQALGQGPEFLTYFQNEAQLDKSGLPSDRFFAERPEGSVSTLKIQRTQQEDSAVYLCASSLDGRGLSNQPQHFGDGTRLSIL.

The chain has TRBV5-1 and TRBJ2-2; D not certain. Deletions cut 0 bases from V and 6 bases from J, with 6 bases between. The V gene's germline CDR1 is SGHRS and CDR2 YFSETQ. The CDR3 runs to 13 residues. CDR3 DNA: TGCGCCAGCAGCTTGGAGAGGTCCGGGGAGCTGTTTTTT. Translating it yields CASSLERSGELFF.

This clone was seen a few times. The chain carries TRBV7-9 and TRBJ1-1, with D possibly TRBD1 on 6 matching bases. CDR3 length equals 15 residues. Germline lookup yields CDR1 SEHNR and CDR2 FQNEAQ (reference sequence). V gave up 5 bases and J gave up 0 bases, with 13 bases separating them. Written as DNA, the CDR3 is TGTGCCAGCAGCAGGACAGATACGATGAACACTGAAGCTTTCTTT. It is translated as CASSRTDTMNTEAFF.

J is TRBJ1-5 and V is TRBV28, with TRBD1 matching over 8 bases. The V gene end was trimmed by 6 bases and the J gene end by 4 bases; junction bases not matched to a gene: 8. Germline V lookup: CDR1 MDHEN, CDR2 SYDVKM. The CDR3 contains 15 residues. The CDR3 coding sequence is TGTGCCAGCAGAGACGGACAGGGTGGAAATCAGCCCCAGCATTTT. Translation: CASRDGQGGNQPQHF.

J is TRBJ1-6 and V is TRBV7-9, with D unclear. The CDR3 is made up of 15 amino acids. Germline V gene lookup returns CDR1 SEHNR and CDR2 FQNEAQ (reference sequence). V was shortened by 5 bases and J by 6 bases, with 14 bases between the two germline ends. This CDR3 is CASSPQVAGNSPLHF. The CDR3 bases are TGTGCCAGCAGCCCCCAGGTGGCGGGTAATTCACCCCTCCACTTT.

The rearrangement links TRBV28 to TRBJ2-5, with 13 bases identical to TRBD2. Germline CDR1 is MDHEN and CDR2 is SYDVKM. With 5 bases clipped from V and 1 base from J, the junction kept 4 bases outside the gene matches. The CDR3 length is 16 residues. The CDR3: CASSLGLAGVQETQYF. CDR3 nucleotide sequence: TGTGCCAGCAGTCTCGGACTAGCGGGAGTCCAAGAGACCCAGTACTTC. Full variable domain (outside the CDR3, taken from reference TRBV28 and TRBJ2-5): DVKVTQSSRYLVKRTGEKVFLECVQDMDHENMFWYRQDPGLGLRLIYFSYDVKMKEKGDIPEGYSVSREKKERFSLILESASTNQTSMYLCASSLGLAGVQETQYFGPGTRLLVL.

The chain recombines TRBV5-6 with TRBJ1-2; TRBD1 matches at 11 bases. CDR1 and CDR2 (germline): SGHDT, YYEEEE. Germline trimming cut 4 bases from V and 6 bases from J; bases unmatched to any gene: 5. The CDR3 sequence is 14 residues long. CDR3 sequence (DNA): TGTGCCAGCAGCCCAGGGACAGGGGGGCATGGCTACACCTTC. Translating it yields CASSPGTGGHGYTF.

The count of this clone is one. V and J are TRBV5-8 and TRBJ2-5, with 9 bases fitting TRBD2. This CDR3 comprises 15 residues. Germline assignment: CDR1 SGHTS and CDR2 YDEGEE. With 1 base clipped from V and 4 bases from J, the junction kept 5 bases outside the gene matches. CDR3 DNA sequence: TGTGCCAGCAGCTTGTATCCTAGCGGGACAGAGACCCAGTACTTC. It specifies CASSLYPSGTETQYF.

The chain couples TRBV18 to TRBJ1-6; 7 bases are shared with TRBD1. Germline V lookup: CDR1 KGHSH, CDR2 LQKENI. This CDR3 region has 16 residues. Trimming at V came to 3 bases and at J to 5 bases, leaving 7 bases not matched to a gene. The CDR3 spells CASSPIGQANNSPLHF. CDR3 DNA: TGTGCCAGCTCACCTATCGGACAGGCTAATAATTCACCCCTCCACTTT.

This clone showed up just once. The chain recombines TRBV6-5 with TRBJ2-4; 7 bases match TRBD1. CDR3 length equals 13 residues. J lost 9 bases, V lost 8 bases, and 10 bases had no gene match. The germline CDR1 and CDR2 sequences are MNHEY and SVGAGI. CDR3 protein: CASSTGEWGIQYF. DNA of the CDR3: TGTGCCAGCTCTACAGGGGAATGGGGCATTCAGTACTTC.

This chain uses TRBV7-6 with TRBJ2-3, with 8 bases matching TRBD2. The CDR3 totals 17 residues. J gave up 3 bases and V 4 bases, and 12 bases lay outside the gene matches. In germline, CDR1 is SGHVS, CDR2 FNYEAQ. The CDR3 DNA sequence: TGTGCCAGCAGCTACCCCCGGGCGGGAGGTAGTACAGATACGCAGTATTTT. Amino acid sequence: CASSYPRAGGSTDTQYF.

The rearrangement links TRBV19 to TRBJ2-2, with D possibly TRBD2 on 5 matching bases. The CDR3 loop spans 14 amino acids. The V end was cut by 5 bases, the J end by 1 base, with 8 bases between. The germline gives CDR1 LNHDA, CDR2 SQIVND (reference sequence). The CDR3 region is CASSFGLNTGELFF. In DNA, the CDR3 is TGTGCCAGTAGTTTCGGACTGAACACCGGGGAGCTGTTTTTT.

V gene TRBV19 combines with J gene TRBJ2-7, with TRBD2 matching over 8 bases. The V gene's germline CDR1 is LNHDA and CDR2 SQIVND (reference sequence). V lost 0 bases to trimming and J lost 2 bases; unmatched junction nucleotides: 6. This CDR3 contains 16 residues. The CDR3 loop is CASSIDGGRPAYEQYF. In nucleotides, the CDR3 is TGTGCCAGTAGTATAGATGGCGGGAGGCCAGCCTACGAGCAGTACTTC.

This sequence joins TRBV19 and TRBJ2-7; 8 positions match TRBD1. V was pared by 6 bases and J by 6 bases, with 10 bases of the junction left unmatched. The CDR3 consists of 14 residues. Germline CDR1 and CDR2: LNHDA and SQIVND (reference sequence). The CDR3 DNA is TGTGCCAGTAGCTTGGACAGGGTTCCCTCCGAGCAGTACTTC. Translation gives CASSLDRVPSEQYF.

This clone turned up a few times. The rearrangement joins TRBV11-2 to TRBJ2-7; TRBD2 agrees at 11 bases. Germline V gives CDR1 SGHAT, CDR2 FQNNGV. This CDR3 comprises 17 residues. V was clipped by 2 bases and J by 1 base; unmatched bases: 7. The CDR3 sequence: CASSLLAGGPNSYEQYF. The CDR3 DNA sequence: TGTGCCAGCAGCTTATTAGCGGGAGGGCCGAATTCCTACGAGCAGTACTTC.

This chain joins TRBV19 and TRBJ2-7, with TRBD1 matching over 7 bases. Trimming removed 1 base from V and 3 bases from J; junction bases left unmatched: 3. The CDR3 is made up of 14 amino acids. Germline V lookup: CDR1 LNHDA, CDR2 SQIVND (reference sequence). This CDR3 reads CASSIGQGLYEQYF. As DNA, the CDR3 is TGTGCCAGTAGTATAGGACAGGGTCTCTACGAGCAGTACTTC.

This chain joins TRBV28 and TRBJ1-2; 7 bases match TRBD1. J was trimmed by 3 bases and V by 7 bases; bases with no gene match: 11. Germline V gives CDR1 MDHEN, CDR2 SYDVKM. There are 15 residues in the CDR3. The CDR3 DNA reads TGTGCCAGCACCCAGACAGCCCAGGGGGACTATGGCTACACCTTC. This encodes CASTQTAQGDYGYTF.

This chain connects TRBV29-1 to TRBJ2-1; 7 bases align to TRBD1. The CDR3 length is 15 residues. The germline gives CDR1 SQVTM, CDR2 ANQGSEA. With 6 bases clipped from V and 3 bases from J, the junction kept 11 bases outside the gene matches. Written as DNA, the CDR3 is TGCAGCGTCGACACCGGGACAGACGTCTACAATGAGCAGTTCTTC. Translated, it gives CSVDTGTDVYNEQFF.

The chain has TRBV3-1 (or the pseudogene TRBV3-2) and TRBJ2-5; 9 positions agree with TRBD1. The CDR3 spans 17 residues. From germline, CDR1 is LGHDT and CDR2 YNNKEL (reference sequence). Trimming at V came to 7 bases and at J to 1 base, leaving 13 bases not matched to a gene. Here the CDR3 reads CASTKRETGGGQETQYF. The CDR3 DNA reads as TGTGCCAGCACTAAAAGAGAGACAGGGGGTGGCCAAGAGACCCAGTACTTC.

This chain's CDR3 is CASSQGAIRDTQYF. The CDR3 DNA follows: TGCGCCAGCAGCCAAGGGGCCATACGAGATACGCAGTATTTT. This rearrangement joins TRBV4-1 to TRBJ2-3; D gene unclear. The germline CDR1 and CDR2 sequences are MGHRA and YSYEKL. Trimming shortened V by 1 base and J by 5 bases, and 10 bases separated the two germline ends. The CDR3 totals 14 residues.